This T cell receptor beta chain was recovered during a study of CD8+CD57+ T cells in acquired aplastic anemia. In the study overall: The sorted CD4+ and CD8+ cells yielded an average about 3.5 ug of DNA. Healthy donors gave around 9.9 million reads on average for CD4+ cells. The study, taken as a whole, reports: Statistical testing detected no significant gap in CD8+ Simpson's diversity between patients and controls.

Genomic DNA, serving as template, underwent TCR beta VDJ and CDR3 profiling. TCRdb itself ran the reads through MiXCR, one entry per CDR3 protein. The sample has tens of thousands of distinct CDR3 sequences, around three quarters seen once; the top ten hold roughly 22%. In the case of this clonotype: The antigen is unknown.

Unmatched junction bases numbered 6, after V lost 7 bases and J lost 4 bases. Germline V lookup: CDR1 ENHRY, CDR2 SYGVKD. This CDR3 is built from 14 residues. Sequenced: sorted CD4+, CD8+, or CD8+CD57+ T cells (not recorded which) from PBMCs. The receptor comes from a human donor in good health, serving as a control. The rearrangement uses TRBV10-3 and TRBJ1-5, with 8 bases matching TRBD1. The CDR3 reads CAIKSGQGNQPQHF. The CDR3, as DNA: TGTGCCATCAAGTCAGGACAGGGTAATCAGCCCCAGCATTTT.